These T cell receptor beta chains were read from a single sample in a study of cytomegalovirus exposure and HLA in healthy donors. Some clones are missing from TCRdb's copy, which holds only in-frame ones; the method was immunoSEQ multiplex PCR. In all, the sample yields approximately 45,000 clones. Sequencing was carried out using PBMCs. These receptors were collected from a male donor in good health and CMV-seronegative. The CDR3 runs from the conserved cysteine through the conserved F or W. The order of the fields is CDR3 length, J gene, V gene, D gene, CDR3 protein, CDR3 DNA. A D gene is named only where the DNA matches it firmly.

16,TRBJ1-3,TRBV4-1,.,CASSQMGISSGNTIYF,TGCGCCAGCAGCCAAATGGGCATCTCCTCTGGAAACACCATATATTTT
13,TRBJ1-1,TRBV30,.,CAWNRDMNTEAFF,TGTGCCTGGAACCGGGACATGAACACTGAAGCTTTCTTT
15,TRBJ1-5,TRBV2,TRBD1,CASDPGGAGNQPQHF,TGTGCCAGCGATCCAGGGGGCGCGGGCAATCAGCCCCAGCATTTT
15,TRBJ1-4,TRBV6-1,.,CASSEESGWVEKLFF,TGTGCCAGCAGTGAAGAATCGGGGTGGGTTGAAAAACTGTTTTTT
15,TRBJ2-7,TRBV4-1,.,CASSHTETAGYEQYF,TGCGCCAGCAGCCATACCGAGACAGCGGGCTACGAGCAGTACTTC
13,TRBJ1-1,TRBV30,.,CAWSFAVNTEAFF,TGTGCCTGGAGTTTCGCGGTGAACACTGAAGCTTTCTTT
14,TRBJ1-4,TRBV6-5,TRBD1,CASSYQQGVEKLFF,TGTGCCAGCAGTTACCAACAGGGGGTTGAAAAACTGTTTTTT
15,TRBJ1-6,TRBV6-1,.,CASNGGHSYNSPLHF,TGTGCCAGCAATGGTGGACACTCCTATAATTCACCCCTCCACTTT
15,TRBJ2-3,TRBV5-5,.,CASSPSLGGTDTQYF,TGTGCCAGCAGCCCTTCGTTGGGAGGAACAGATACGCAGTATTTT
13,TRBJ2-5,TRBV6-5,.,CASSDARGAGQYF,TGTGCCAGCAGTGATGCCCGCGGGGCCGGGCAGTACTTC
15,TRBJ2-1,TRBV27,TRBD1,CASSIPGQGINEQFF,TGTGCCAGCAGTATCCCGGGACAGGGGATCAATGAGCAGTTCTTC
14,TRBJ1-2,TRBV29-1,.,CSVEGSGEGYGYTF,TGCAGCGTTGAAGGGTCAGGGGAGGGCTATGGCTACACCTTC
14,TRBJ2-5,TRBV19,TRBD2,CASARTAGEETQYF,TGTGCCAGTGCCCGGACGGCGGGGGAAGAGACCCAGTACTTC
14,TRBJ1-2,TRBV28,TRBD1,CASSGQGRVYGYTF,TGTGCCAGCAGCGGACAGGGGCGAGTCTATGGCTACACCTTC
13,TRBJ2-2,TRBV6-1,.,CASSNRDPGELFF,TGTGCCAGCAGCAACAGGGATCCCGGGGAGCTGTTTTTT
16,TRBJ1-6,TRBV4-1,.,CASSQDVNSYNSPLHF,TGCGCCAGCAGCCAAGATGTCAACTCCTATAATTCACCCCTCCACTTT
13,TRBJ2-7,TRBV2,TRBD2,CASRIAGADEQYF,TGTGCCAGCAGGATAGCGGGGGCGGACGAGCAGTACTTC
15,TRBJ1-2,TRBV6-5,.,CASRGSGRGNYGYTF,TGTGCCAGCAGGGGGTCTGGAAGGGGAAACTATGGCTACACCTTC
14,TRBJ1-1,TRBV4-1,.,CASSPRVLNTEAFF,TGCGCCAGCAGCCCCCGGGTCCTTAACACTGAAGCTTTCTTT
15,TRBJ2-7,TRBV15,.,CATSRVGGAAYEQYF,TGTGCCACCAGCAGAGTTGGCGGCGCCGCCTACGAGCAGTACTTC
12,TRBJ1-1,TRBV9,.,CASSVVIGGAFF,TGTGCCAGCAGCGTAGTAATCGGCGGCGCTTTCTTT
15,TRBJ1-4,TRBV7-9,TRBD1,CASSPGQAINEKLFF,TGTGCCAGCAGTCCGGGACAGGCGATCAATGAAAAACTGTTTTTT
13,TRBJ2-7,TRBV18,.,CASSPRKLYEQYF,TGTGCCAGCTCACCACGAAAGCTTTACGAGCAGTACTTC
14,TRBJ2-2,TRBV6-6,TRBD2,CASSYGRGAGELFF,TGTGCCAGCAGTTACGGGCGGGGGGCCGGGGAGCTGTTTTTT
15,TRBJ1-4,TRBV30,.,CAWSVWGQGNEKLFF,TGTGCCTGGAGTGTTTGGGGGCAGGGGAATGAAAAACTGTTTTTT